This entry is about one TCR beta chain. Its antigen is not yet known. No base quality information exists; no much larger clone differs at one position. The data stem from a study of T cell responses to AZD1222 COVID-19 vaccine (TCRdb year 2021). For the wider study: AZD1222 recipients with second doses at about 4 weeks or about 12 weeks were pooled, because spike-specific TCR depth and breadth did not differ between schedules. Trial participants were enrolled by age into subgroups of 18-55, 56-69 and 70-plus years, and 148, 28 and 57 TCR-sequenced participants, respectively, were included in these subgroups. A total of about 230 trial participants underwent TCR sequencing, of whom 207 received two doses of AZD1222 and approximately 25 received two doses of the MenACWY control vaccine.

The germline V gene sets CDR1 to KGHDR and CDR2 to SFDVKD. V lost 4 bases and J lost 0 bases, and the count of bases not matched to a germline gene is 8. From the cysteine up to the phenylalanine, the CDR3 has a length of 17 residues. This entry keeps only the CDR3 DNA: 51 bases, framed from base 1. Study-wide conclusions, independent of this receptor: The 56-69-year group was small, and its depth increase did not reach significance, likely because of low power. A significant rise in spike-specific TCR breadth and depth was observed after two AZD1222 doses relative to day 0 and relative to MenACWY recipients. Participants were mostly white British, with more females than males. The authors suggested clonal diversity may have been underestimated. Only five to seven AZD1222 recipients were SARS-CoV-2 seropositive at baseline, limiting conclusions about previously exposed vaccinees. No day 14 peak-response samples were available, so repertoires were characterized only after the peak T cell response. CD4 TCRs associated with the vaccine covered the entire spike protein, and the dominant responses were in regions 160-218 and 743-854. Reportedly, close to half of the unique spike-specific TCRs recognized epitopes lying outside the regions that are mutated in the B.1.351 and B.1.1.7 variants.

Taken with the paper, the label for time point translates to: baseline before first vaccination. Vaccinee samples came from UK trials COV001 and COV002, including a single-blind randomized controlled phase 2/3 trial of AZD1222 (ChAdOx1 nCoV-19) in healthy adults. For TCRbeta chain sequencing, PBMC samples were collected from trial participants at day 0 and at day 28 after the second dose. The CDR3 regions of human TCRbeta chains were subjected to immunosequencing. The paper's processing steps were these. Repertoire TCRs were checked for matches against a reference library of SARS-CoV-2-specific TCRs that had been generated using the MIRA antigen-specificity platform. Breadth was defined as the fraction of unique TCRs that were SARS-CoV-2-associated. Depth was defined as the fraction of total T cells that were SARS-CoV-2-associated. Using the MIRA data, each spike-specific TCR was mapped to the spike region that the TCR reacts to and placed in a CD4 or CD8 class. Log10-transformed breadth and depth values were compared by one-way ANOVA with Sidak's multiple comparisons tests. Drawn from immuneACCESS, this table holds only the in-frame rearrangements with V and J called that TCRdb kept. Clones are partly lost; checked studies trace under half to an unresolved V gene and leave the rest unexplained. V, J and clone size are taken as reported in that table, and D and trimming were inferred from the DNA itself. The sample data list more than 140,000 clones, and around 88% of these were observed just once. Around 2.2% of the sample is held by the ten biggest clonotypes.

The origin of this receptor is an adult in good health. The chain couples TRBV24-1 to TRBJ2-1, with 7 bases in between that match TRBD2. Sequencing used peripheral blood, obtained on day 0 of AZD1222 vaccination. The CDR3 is CATSERAGGSSYNEQFF. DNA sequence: TGTGCCACCAGTGAGCGAGCCGGGGGGAGCTCCTACAATGAGCAGTTCTTC.